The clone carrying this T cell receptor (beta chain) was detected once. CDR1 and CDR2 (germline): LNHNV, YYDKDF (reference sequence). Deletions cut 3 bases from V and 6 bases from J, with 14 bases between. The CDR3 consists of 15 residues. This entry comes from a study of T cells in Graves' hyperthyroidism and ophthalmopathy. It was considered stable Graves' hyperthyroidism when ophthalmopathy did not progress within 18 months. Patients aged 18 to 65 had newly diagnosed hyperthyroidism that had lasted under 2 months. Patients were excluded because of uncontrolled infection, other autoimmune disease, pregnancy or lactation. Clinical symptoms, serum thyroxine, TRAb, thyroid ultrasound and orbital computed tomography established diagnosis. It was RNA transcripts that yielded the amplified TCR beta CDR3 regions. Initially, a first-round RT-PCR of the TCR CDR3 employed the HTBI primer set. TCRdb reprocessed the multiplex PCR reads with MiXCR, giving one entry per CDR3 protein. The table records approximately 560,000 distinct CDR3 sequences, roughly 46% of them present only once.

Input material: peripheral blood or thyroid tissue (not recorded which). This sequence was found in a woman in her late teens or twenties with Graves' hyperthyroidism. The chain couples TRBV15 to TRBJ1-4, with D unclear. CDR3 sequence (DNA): TGTGCCACCAGCAGTGGGCAGACGGCCGATGAAAAACTGTTTTTT. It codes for CATSSGQTADEKLFF.